This TCR beta chain was sequenced during a study of blood T cell repertoires in COVID-19. Sequencing was performed with immunoSEQ multiplex PCR; in TCRdb, only in-frame clones are kept and a portion is missing. Of around 290,000 clones listed, around nine tenths were seen once; the top ten hold about 1.8%. In Cohort 3, a recovered donor had either two negative PCRs, clearance, or symptom resolution. The CDR3 sequence is 14 residues long. V shed 3 bases and J 7 bases; nucleotides not matched to a gene: 1. Germline values: CDR1 KGHSH, CDR2 LQKENI. The chain links TRBV18 to TRBJ1-4, with 11 bases aligning to TRBD1. This TCR was recovered from a woman aged 40 to 55 who had recovered from COVID-19. Sequenced material: PBMCs or T cells enriched from blood (not recorded which). Written as DNA, the CDR3 is TGTGCCAGCTCACCGGGGACAGGGGGTGAAAAACTGTTTTTT. It yields the protein CASSPGTGGEKLFF.